The clone carrying this T cell receptor beta chain was seen a single time. This record comes from a study of blood T cell repertoires in COVID-19. Study context: Some COVID-19 samples were acute and others convalescent; all came from the United States, Italy and Spain. Sources were T cells, B-cell-depleted T cells, or PBMCs; the material itself was cDNA or gDNA.

In the source study's methods: Amplification of reference gene primers provided the estimated nucleated cell counts. Data came from immunoSEQ multiplex PCR; TCRdb stores just in-frame clones and leaves some out. For V, J and clone size, that table is used; D and trimming come from the DNA. The data hold some 200,000 clones, with around 80% observed a single time. Per germline, CDR1 LNHDA and CDR2 SQIVND (reference sequence). V was shortened by 5 bases and J by 0 bases, with 11 bases between the two germline ends. This CDR3 comprises 15 residues. This rearrangement joins TRBV19 to TRBJ2-1, with TRBD1 as a possible D gene (6 bases). The sequence derives from a woman in her sixties or seventies with acute or convalescent COVID-19. Specimen: peripheral blood. The CDR3 bases are TGTGCCAGTAGTTCCGGGACATTCTCCTACAATGAGCAGTTCTTC. The encoded protein is CASSSGTFSYNEQFF.